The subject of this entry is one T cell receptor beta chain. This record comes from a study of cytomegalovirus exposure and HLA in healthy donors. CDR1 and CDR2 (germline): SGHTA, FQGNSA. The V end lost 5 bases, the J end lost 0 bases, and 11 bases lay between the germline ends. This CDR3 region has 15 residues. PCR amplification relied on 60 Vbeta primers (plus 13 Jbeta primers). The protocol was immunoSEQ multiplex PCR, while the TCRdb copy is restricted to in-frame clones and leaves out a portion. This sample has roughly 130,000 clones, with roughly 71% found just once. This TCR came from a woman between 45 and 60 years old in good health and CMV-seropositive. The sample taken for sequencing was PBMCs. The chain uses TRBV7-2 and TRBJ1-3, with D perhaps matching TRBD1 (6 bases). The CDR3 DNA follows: TGTGCCAGCAGCCCCGGGACATACTCTGGAAACACCATATATTTT. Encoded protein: CASSPGTYSGNTIYF.